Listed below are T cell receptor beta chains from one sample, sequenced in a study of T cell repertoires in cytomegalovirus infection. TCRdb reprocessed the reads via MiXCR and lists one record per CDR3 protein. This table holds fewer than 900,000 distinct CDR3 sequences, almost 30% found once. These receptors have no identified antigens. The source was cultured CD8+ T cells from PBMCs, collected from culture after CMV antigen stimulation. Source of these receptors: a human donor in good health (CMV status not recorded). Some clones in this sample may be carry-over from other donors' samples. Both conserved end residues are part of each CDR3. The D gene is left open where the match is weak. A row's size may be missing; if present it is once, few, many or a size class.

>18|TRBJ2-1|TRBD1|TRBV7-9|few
CASSGDRGKPSSYNEQFF
TGTGCCAGCAGCGGGGACAGGGGGAAACCGAGCTCCTACAATGAGCAGTTCTTC
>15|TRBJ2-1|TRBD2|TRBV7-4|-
CASSESSGGGNEQFF
TGTGCCAGCAGCGAATCTAGCGGGGGGGGCAATGAGCAGTTCTTC
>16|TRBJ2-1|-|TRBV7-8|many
CASSLAPGSSYNEQFF
TGTGCCAGCAGCTTAGCGCCCGGGAGCTCCTACAATGAGCAGTTCTTC
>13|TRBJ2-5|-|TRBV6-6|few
CASNKGGEETQYF
TGTGCCAGCAACAAGGGCGGCGAAGAGACCCAGTACTTC
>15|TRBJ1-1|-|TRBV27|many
CASSLESGEDTEAFF
TGTGCCAGCAGTTTAGAGTCGGGAGAAGACACTGAAGCTTTCTTT
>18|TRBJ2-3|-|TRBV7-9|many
CASSLFSGTGSSTDTQYF
TGTGCCAGCAGCTTATTTAGCGGGACAGGTTCTAGCACAGATACGCAGTATTTT
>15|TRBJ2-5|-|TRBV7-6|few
CASSLVGGTSETQYF
TGTGCCAGCAGCTTAGTGGGGGGGACATCAGAGACCCAGTACTTC
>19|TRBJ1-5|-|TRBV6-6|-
CASSDSSRGPEDSLPPQHF
TGTGCCAGCAGTGACTCGTCGAGGGGACCCGAGGACAGCCTTCCGCCCCAGCATTTT
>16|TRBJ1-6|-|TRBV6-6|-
CASSYSRLGALSPLHF
TGTGCCAGCAGTTACTCCCGTTTGGGGGCGCTTTCACCCCTCCACTTT
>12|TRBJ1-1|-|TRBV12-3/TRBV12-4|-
CASSFGTREAFF
TGTGCCAGCAGTTTCGGGACGCGTGAAGCTTTCTTT
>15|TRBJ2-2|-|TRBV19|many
CASSLTRGATGELFF
TGTGCCAGTAGTCTCACGCGCGGGGCCACCGGGGAGCTGTTTTTT
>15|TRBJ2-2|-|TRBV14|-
CASSKDGGNTGELFF
TGTGCCAGCAGCAAAGATGGGGGGAACACCGGGGAGCTGTTTTTT
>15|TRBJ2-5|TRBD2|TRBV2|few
CASRVGLAGGETQYF
TGTGCCAGCAGAGTAGGACTAGCGGGGGGGGAGACCCAGTACTTC
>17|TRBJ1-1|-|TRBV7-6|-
CARSSYSSPDPNTEAFF
TGTGCCAGGAGCAGCTACAGCTCCCCTGACCCTAACACTGAAGCTTTCTTT
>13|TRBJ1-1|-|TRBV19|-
CATDPGSDTEAFF
TGTGCCACCGACCCGGGATCCGACACTGAAGCTTTCTTT
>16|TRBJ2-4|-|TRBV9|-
CASSPRGPTAKNIQYF
TGTGCCAGCAGCCCAAGAGGCCCTACAGCCAAAAACATTCAGTACTTC
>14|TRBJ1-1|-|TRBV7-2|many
CASSLALDYTEAFF
TGTGCCAGCAGCTTAGCCCTAGACTACACTGAAGCTTTCTTT
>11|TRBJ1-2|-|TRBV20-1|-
CSAPFNYGYTF
TGCAGTGCCCCTTTTAACTATGGCTACACCTTC
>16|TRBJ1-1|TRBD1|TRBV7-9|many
CASTPVTGAGYTEAFF
TGTGCCAGCACTCCTGTGACAGGGGCGGGGTACACTGAAGCTTTCTTT
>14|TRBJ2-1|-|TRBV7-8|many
CASSFGDTYNEQFF
TGTGCCAGCAGCTTTGGGGACACCTACAATGAGCAGTTCTTC
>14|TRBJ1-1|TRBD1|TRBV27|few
CASSGTVMNTEAFF
TGTGCCAGCAGCGGGACAGTCATGAACACTGAAGCTTTCTTT
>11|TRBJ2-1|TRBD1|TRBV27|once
CASIGGIEQFF
TGTGCCAGCATAGGGGGCATTGAGCAGTTCTTC
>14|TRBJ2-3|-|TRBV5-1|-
CASQTEGHTDTQYF
TGCGCCAGCCAAACGGAGGGGCACACAGATACGCAGTATTTT
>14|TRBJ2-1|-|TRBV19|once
CASMGGQNPNEQFF
TGTGCCAGTATGGGTGGGCAGAACCCCAATGAGCAGTTCTTC
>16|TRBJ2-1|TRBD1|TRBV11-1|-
CASSLRTGGPGEEQFF
TGTGCCAGCAGCTTAAGGACAGGGGGCCCCGGGGAAGAGCAGTTCTTC
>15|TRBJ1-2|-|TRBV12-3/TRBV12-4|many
CASSLNDDFWDGYTF
TGTGCCAGCAGTTTAAACGACGATTTTTGGGATGGCTACACCTTC
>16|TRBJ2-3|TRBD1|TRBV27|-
CASSPFKGQSSDTQYF
TGTGCCAGCAGCCCCTTTAAGGGACAGTCGTCAGATACGCAGTATTTT
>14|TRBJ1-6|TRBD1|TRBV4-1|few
CASSDGQGDSPLHF
TGCGCCAGCAGCGATGGACAGGGAGATTCACCCCTCCACTTT
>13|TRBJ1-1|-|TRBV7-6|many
CASSPSWGTEAFF
TGTGCCAGCAGCCCTTCCTGGGGCACTGAAGCTTTCTTT
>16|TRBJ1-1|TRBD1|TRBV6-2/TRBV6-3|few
CASSYSQGARNTEAFF
TGTGCCAGCAGTTACTCCCAGGGGGCTAGGAACACTGAAGCTTTCTTT
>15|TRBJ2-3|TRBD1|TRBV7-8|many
CASRGPGGRTDTQYF
TGTGCCAGCAGAGGGCCAGGGGGACGCACAGATACGCAGTATTTT
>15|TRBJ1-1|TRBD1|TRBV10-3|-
CAISGQGRGGTEAFF
TGTGCCATCAGCGGACAGGGCCGAGGGGGTACTGAAGCTTTCTTT
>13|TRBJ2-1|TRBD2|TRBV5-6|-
CASHPGGGTEQFF
TGTGCCAGCCACCCTGGCGGGGGGACGGAGCAGTTCTTC
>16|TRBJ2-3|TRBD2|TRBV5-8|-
CASSLGGGGRGDTQYF
TGTGCCAGCAGCTTGGGAGGCGGGGGGCGCGGAGATACGCAGTATTTT
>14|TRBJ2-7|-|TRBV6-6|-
CASSRHMSSYEQYF
TGTGCCAGCAGTCGACATATGAGTAGCTACGAGCAGTACTTC
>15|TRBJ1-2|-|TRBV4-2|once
CASSQDKRQALGYTF
TGTGCCAGCAGCCAAGATAAGAGACAGGCTTTAGGCTACACCTTC
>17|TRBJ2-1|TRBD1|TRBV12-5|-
CASGLVIGQGDYNEQFF
TGTGCTAGTGGTTTGGTAATAGGACAGGGGGACTACAATGAGCAGTTCTTC
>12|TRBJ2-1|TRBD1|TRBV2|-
CASTDRGNEQFF
TGTGCCAGCACCGACAGGGGAAATGAGCAGTTCTTC
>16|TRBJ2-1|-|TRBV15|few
CATSRDLSGSYNEQFF
TGTGCCACCAGCCGGGACCTCAGCGGCTCCTACAATGAGCAGTTCTTC
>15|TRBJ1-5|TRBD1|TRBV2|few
CASREGANSNQPQHF
TGTGCCAGCAGGGAGGGGGCTAATAGCAATCAGCCCCAGCATTTT
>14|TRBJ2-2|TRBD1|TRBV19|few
CASPGTENTGELFF
TGTGCCAGTCCCGGGACAGAGAACACCGGGGAGCTGTTTTTT
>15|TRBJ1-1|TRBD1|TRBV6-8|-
CASSFTTGQGTEAFF
TGTGCCAGCAGTTTCACGACAGGGCAAGGAACTGAAGCTTTCTTT
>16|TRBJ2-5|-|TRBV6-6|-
CASSQPTVEFQETQYF
TGTGCCAGCAGCCAACCAACCGTGGAGTTCCAAGAGACCCAGTACTTC
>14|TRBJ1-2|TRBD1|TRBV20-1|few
CSAPDDRGLGGYTF
TGCAGTGCCCCGGACGACAGGGGATTAGGGGGCTACACCTTC
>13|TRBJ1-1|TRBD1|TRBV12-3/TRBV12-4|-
CAIGTAGNTEAFF
TGTGCCATCGGGACAGCGGGGAACACTGAAGCTTTCTTT
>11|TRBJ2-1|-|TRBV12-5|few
CALKVGNEQFF
TGTGCTCTGAAGGTGGGGAATGAGCAGTTCTTC
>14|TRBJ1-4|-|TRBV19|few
CASSWTKANEKLFF
TGTGCCAGTAGTTGGACGAAGGCGAATGAAAAACTGTTTTTT
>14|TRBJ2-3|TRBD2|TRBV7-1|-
CASSSRTRGNTQYF
TGTGCCAGCAGCTCAAGGACTAGGGGAAATACGCAGTATTTT
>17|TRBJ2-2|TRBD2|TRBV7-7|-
CASSPTSGGANTGELFF
TGTGCTAGCAGCCCCACCAGCGGGGGGGCGAACACCGGGGAGCTGTTTTTT
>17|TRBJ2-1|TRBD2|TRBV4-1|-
CASSQDRRLAAYNEQFF
TGTGCCAGCAGCCAAGATCGGAGACTAGCGGCCTACAATGAGCAGTTCTTC
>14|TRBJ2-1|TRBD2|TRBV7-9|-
CASREASGTNEQFF
TGTGCCAGCAGGGAGGCTAGCGGCACCAATGAGCAGTTCTTC
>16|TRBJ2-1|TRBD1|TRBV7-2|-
CASSPRGDRPYNEQFF
TGTGCCAGCAGCCCTAGAGGGGACAGGCCATACAATGAGCAGTTCTTC
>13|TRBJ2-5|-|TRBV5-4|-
CATKRDNQETQYF
TGTGCCACCAAGAGGGACAACCAAGAGACCCAGTACTTC